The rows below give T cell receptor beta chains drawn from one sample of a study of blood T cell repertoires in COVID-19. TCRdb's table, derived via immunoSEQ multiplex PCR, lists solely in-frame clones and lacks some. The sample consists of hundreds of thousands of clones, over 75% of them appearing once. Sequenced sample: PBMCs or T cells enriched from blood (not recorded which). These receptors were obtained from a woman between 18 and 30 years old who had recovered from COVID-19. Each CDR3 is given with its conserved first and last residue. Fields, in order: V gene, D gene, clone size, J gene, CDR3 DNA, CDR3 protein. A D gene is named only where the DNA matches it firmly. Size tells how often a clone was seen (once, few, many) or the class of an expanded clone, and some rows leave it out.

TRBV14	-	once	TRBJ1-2	TGTGCCAGCAGCCAAGATCTTAAAGGGAGCGGCTACACCTTC	CASSQDLKGSGYTF
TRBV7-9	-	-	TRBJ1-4	TGTGCCAGCTCCCCCCCCGGTGGTGAAAAACTGTTTTTT	CASSPPGGEKLFF
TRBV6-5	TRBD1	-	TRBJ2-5	TGTGCCAGCAGTTACGATGGGGACAGGACGAAGACCCAGTACTTC	CASSYDGDRTKTQYF
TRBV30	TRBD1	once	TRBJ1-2	TGTGCCTGGAGTCCCCAGGGGGGCGACTATGGCTACACCTTC	CAWSPQGGDYGYTF
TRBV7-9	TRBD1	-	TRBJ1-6	TGTGCCAGCAGCTTAGTGGCAGGGGGTAACGATTCACCCCTCCACTTT	CASSLVAGGNDSPLHF
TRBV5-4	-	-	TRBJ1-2	TGTGCCAGCAGCTTGACAGGGTCGCACTATGGCTACACCTTC	CASSLTGSHYGYTF
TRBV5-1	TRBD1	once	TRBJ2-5	TGCGCCAGCAGCTTCAGGTTTAACAGGGGAGAGACCCAGTACTTC	CASSFRFNRGETQYF
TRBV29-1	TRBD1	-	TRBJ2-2	TGCAGCGTCCCAGGGGGCACCGGGGAGCTGTTTTTT	CSVPGGTGELFF
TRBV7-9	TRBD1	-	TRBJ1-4	TGTGCCAGCAGCTCGGGGGACAGCTCTAATGAAAAACTGTTTTTT	CASSSGDSSNEKLFF
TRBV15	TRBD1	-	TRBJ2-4	TGTGCCACCAGCAGATCCGCAGGGGGCCTGAACGCCAAAAACATTCAGTACTTC	CATSRSAGGLNAKNIQYF
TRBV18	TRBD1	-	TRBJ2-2	TGTGCCAGCTCATACGACAGGGGGTACAACACCGGGGAGCTGTTTTTT	CASSYDRGYNTGELFF
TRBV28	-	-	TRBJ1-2	TGTGCCAGCAGGAGGGGGAGTTACTATGGCTACACCTTC	CASRRGSYYGYTF
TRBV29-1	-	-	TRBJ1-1	TGCAGCGCTGCGCGGGTATCCAACACTGAAGCTTTCTTT	CSAARVSNTEAFF
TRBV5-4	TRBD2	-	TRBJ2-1	TGTGCCATCCAAGAGCGGGGGGGCAATGAGCAGTTCTTC	CAIQERGGNEQFF
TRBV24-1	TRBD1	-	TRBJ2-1	TGTGCCACCAGTGATGAACAGGGGGCGAATGAGCAGTTCTTC	CATSDEQGANEQFF
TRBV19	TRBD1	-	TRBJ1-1	TGTGCCAGTAGTAGCCCGAGACAGGGAAGAGGAACTGAAGCTTTCTTT	CASSSPRQGRGTEAFF
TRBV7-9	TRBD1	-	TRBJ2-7	TGTGCCAGCAGCACCGGGACAGGGTACTACGAGCAGTACTTC	CASSTGTGYYEQYF
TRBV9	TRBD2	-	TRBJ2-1	TGTGCCAGCAGCGTAGTGGGGGGGTACAATGAGCAGTTCTTC	CASSVVGGYNEQFF
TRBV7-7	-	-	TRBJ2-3	TGTGCCTTGGGGGGAAGCGGCACAGATACGCAGTATTTT	CALGGSGTDTQYF
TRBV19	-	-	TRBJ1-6	TGTGCCAGTAGTATAAATAAGGGGAATAGGACACCCCTCCACTTT	CASSINKGNRTPLHF
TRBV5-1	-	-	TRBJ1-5	TGCGCCAGCAATCTTCGTATAGAGAGCAATCAGCCCCAGCATTTT	CASNLRIESNQPQHF
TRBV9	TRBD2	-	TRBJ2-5	TGTGCCAGCAGCGGCCGAGCGGGGGGGCTTCAAGAGACCCAGTACTTC	CASSGRAGGLQETQYF
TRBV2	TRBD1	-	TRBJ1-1	TGTGCCAGCACCGGACAGGGCGGCACTGAAGCTTTCTTT	CASTGQGGTEAFF